The 28 T cell receptor beta chains below were found in one sample sequenced in a study of cytomegalovirus exposure and HLA in healthy donors. Primers: 60 Vbeta forward and 13 Jbeta reverse. TCRdb keeps only in-frame clones here, not all; method: immunoSEQ multiplex PCR. The sample consists of approximately 110,000 clones, about four fifths of them appearing once. The sample was PBMCs. The origin of the receptors is a man aged 25-45 years in good health and CMV-seronegative.

The chain recombines TRBV5-4 with TRBJ2-7; tentatively, D is TRBD2 (6 bases). There are 14 residues in the CDR3. Between the trimmed V and J ends, which lost 4 bases and 0 bases, there was a span of 11 bases. The germline CDR1 and CDR2 sequences are SGHNT and YYREEE (reference sequence). Here the CDR3 reads CASSGGVSSYEQYF. As DNA, the CDR3 is TGTGCCAGCAGCGGCGGGGTTAGCTCCTACGAGCAGTACTTC.

The chain uses TRBV5-1 and TRBJ1-6, with D uncertain. The CDR3 loop spans 14 amino acids. The germline CDR1 and CDR2 sequences are SGHRS and YFSETQ. The V end lost 4 bases, the J end lost 6 bases, and 11 bases lay between the germline ends. The CDR3 protein is CASSGGESNSPLHF. CDR3 nucleotide sequence: TGCGCCAGCAGCGGCGGTGAAAGTAATTCACCCCTCCACTTT.

The rearrangement links TRBV4-3 to TRBJ2-7; TRBD1 matches at 10 bases. V was pared by 3 bases and J by 6 bases, with 11 bases of the junction left unmatched. The CDR3 totals 16 residues. Germline loops: CDR1 LGHNA, CDR2 YSLEER. CDR3 in amino acids: CASSQDASGQGLEQYF. The CDR3 DNA sequence: TGCGCCAGCAGCCAGGATGCTTCGGGACAGGGGCTCGAGCAGTACTTC.

The chain is built from TRBV19 and TRBJ2-7; D is perhaps TRBD2 (5 bases). The CDR3 covers 17 residues. Germline CDR1 and CDR2: LNHDA and SQIVND (reference sequence). V lost 3 bases to trimming and J lost 3 bases, with 21 bases between them. The CDR3 sequence is CASSMRATTSEGYEQYF. Here the CDR3 DNA reads TGTGCCAGTAGTATGAGGGCCACCACCTCCGAGGGCTACGAGCAGTACTTC.

The chain combines TRBV9 with TRBJ2-5; 10 positions match TRBD2. The CDR3 has 16 residues. Germline trimming cut 0 bases from V and 1 base from J; bases unmatched to any gene: 3. Germline CDR1 SGDLS, CDR2 YYNGEE. Here the CDR3 DNA reads TGTGCCAGCAGCGTAGAAATAGCGGGGGGCCAAGAGACCCAGTACTTC. Its protein product is CASSVEIAGGQETQYF.

This clone has only a few counts. The V gene is TRBV2, the J gene TRBJ1-2; 10 positions agree with TRBD1. Per the germline V gene, CDR1 is SNHLY and CDR2 is FYNNEI. CDR3 size: 14 residues. The V and J ends lost 4 bases and 4 bases, in that order; junction bases with no gene match: 3. The CDR3 region has the DNA TGTGCCAGCAGTGGACAGGGGGCCATCTATGGCTACACCTTC. Residues: CASSGQGAIYGYTF.

The J gene is TRBJ2-3, the V gene TRBV7-9; 10 nucleotides agree with TRBD1. Trimming cost V 2 bases and J 0 bases; bases outside gene matches: 5. This CDR3 comprises 17 residues. Per the germline V gene, CDR1 is SEHNR and CDR2 is FQNEAQ (reference sequence). In DNA form, the CDR3 reads TGTGCCAGCAGCTTAATTGGACAGGGGGAGAGCACAGATACGCAGTATTTT. Its protein product is CASSLIGQGESTDTQYF. Based on the CDR3 plus reference TRBV7-9 and TRBJ2-3, the full variable domain is DTGVSQNPRHKITKRGQNVTFRCDPISEHNRLYWYRQTLGQGPEFLTYFQNEAQLEKSRLLSDRFSAERPKGSFSTLEIQRTEQGDSAMYLCASSLIGQGESTDTQYFGPGTRLTVL.

J is TRBJ2-7 and V is TRBV4-3; 8 bases are shared with TRBD1. CDR1 and CDR2 (germline): LGHNA, YSLEER. The CDR3 contains 16 residues. V was clipped by 1 base and J by 2 bases; unmatched bases: 7. The CDR3 nucleotides read TGCGCCAGCAGCCAAGCACCCGGGACAGGAGCCTACGAGCAGTACTTC. This encodes CASSQAPGTGAYEQYF.

The rearrangement links TRBV6-5 to TRBJ2-7; D may be TRBD1 (5 bases). The CDR3 covers 13 residues. Germline V gene data show CDR1 as MNHEY and CDR2 as SVGAGI. The V end lost 6 bases, the J end lost 2 bases, and 11 bases lay between the germline ends. The CDR3 coding sequence is TGTGCCAGCAGCCCTGGCAGGGCCTACGAGCAGTACTTC. Its protein is CASSPGRAYEQYF.

The J gene is TRBJ2-7, the V gene TRBV11-2, with D possibly matching TRBD1 (6 bases). There are 15 residues in the CDR3. Trimming left V 5 bases short and J 7 bases short, with 21 bases between. The V gene's germline CDR1 is SGHAT and CDR2 FQNNGV. The CDR3 protein is CASSPIQGSPGEQYF. For the CDR3, the DNA is TGTGCCAGCAGCCCTATACAGGGATCCCCAGGGGAGCAGTACTTC. Drawing the rest from reference TRBV11-2 and TRBJ2-7, the complete variable domain is EAGVAQSPRYKIIEKRQSVAFWCNPISGHATLYWYQQILGQGPKLLIQFQNNGVVDDSQLPKDRFSAERLKGVDSTLKIQPAKLEDSAVYLCASSPIQGSPGEQYFGPGTRLTVT.

The chain links TRBV19 to TRBJ2-5; 8 bases agree with TRBD2. In germline, CDR1 is LNHDA, CDR2 SQIVND (reference sequence). There are 13 residues in the CDR3. Trimming removed 6 bases from V and 3 bases from J; junction bases left unmatched: 3. The CDR3 protein is CASRTGREETQYF. In DNA, the CDR3 is TGTGCCAGTAGAACCGGGAGGGAAGAGACCCAGTACTTC.

V gene TRBV4-3 combines with J gene TRBJ2-3; 11 bases line up with TRBD2. Per the germline V gene, CDR1 is LGHNA and CDR2 is YSLEER. The CDR3 loop spans 17 amino acids. V lost 4 bases to trimming and J lost 2 bases; unmatched junction nucleotides: 8. The CDR3 bases are TGCGCCAGCAGCCGACTCATAGCGGGGGGGAACACAGATACGCAGTATTTT. Translated: CASSRLIAGGNTDTQYF.

The chain employs TRBV7-9 and TRBJ1-6, with D unresolved. V was trimmed by 6 bases and J by 0 bases, leaving 15 bases between them. Germline assignment: CDR1 SEHNR and CDR2 FQNEAQ (reference sequence). The CDR3 length is 17 residues. The CDR3 DNA is TGTGCCAGCAGAGCAACCGGACTGGGCTCCTATAATTCACCCCTCCACTTT. Translated, it gives CASRATGLGSYNSPLHF.

V is TRBV6-1 and J is TRBJ2-7; a possible D gene is TRBD1 (5 bases). Per germline, CDR1 MNHNS and CDR2 SASEGT. The CDR3 contains 14 residues. Trimming shortened V by 4 bases and J by 3 bases, and 13 bases separated the two germline ends. The CDR3 DNA reads as TGTGCCAGCAGTGCGGACACCCTTCACTACGAGCAGTACTTC. This sequence encodes CASSADTLHYEQYF.

The genes are TRBV18 and TRBJ2-3; TRBD1 aligns across 8 bases. The CDR3 consists of 14 residues. J lost 4 bases, V lost 5 bases, and 5 bases had no gene match. Germline assignment: CDR1 KGHSH and CDR2 LQKENI. In DNA form, the CDR3 reads TGTGCCAGCTCAATCGGACAGGGAGCAGATACGCAGTATTTT. Its translation: CASSIGQGADTQYF.

The chain couples TRBV6-5 to TRBJ2-1, with TRBD2 matching over 7 bases. J lost 9 bases, V lost 6 bases, and 8 bases had no gene match. Germline values: CDR1 MNHEY, CDR2 SVGAGI. The CDR3 contains 13 residues. CDR3 bases: TGTGCCAGCAGGAAATCTAGCGGTCTTGAGCAGTTCTTC. Its protein is CASRKSSGLEQFF.

This chain uses TRBV4-3 with TRBJ2-1; possible D gene TRBD2, 5 bases. V lost 4 bases and J lost 0, with 22 bases in between. The CDR3 is made up of 19 amino acids. Germline CDR1 LGHNA, CDR2 YSLEER. The DNA for the CDR3 is TGCGCCAGCAGCCCGCAGCGGCTAAGCGACACCAGCTCCTACAATGAGCAGTTCTTC. It encodes CASSPQRLSDTSSYNEQFF.

This clone was recorded only once. The gene calls are TRBV6-5 and TRBJ2-1; 12 bases agree with TRBD2. This CDR3 has 14 amino acids. V lost 7 bases to trimming and J lost 4 bases; unmatched junction nucleotides: 2. Germline V lookup: CDR1 MNHEY, CDR2 SVGAGI. CDR3 coding DNA: TGTGCCAGCACTAGCGGGAGGGTGTACAATGAGCAGTTCTTC. It yields the protein CASTSGRVYNEQFF.

The chain employs TRBV19 and TRBJ2-7, with D possibly being TRBD1 (5 bases). Between the trimmed V and J ends, which lost 5 bases and 0 bases, there was a span of 11 bases. Germline values: CDR1 LNHDA, CDR2 SQIVND (reference sequence). The CDR3 sequence is 14 residues long. The CDR3 loop reads CASSGRESSYEQYF. Here the CDR3 DNA reads TGTGCCAGTAGTGGCAGGGAAAGCTCCTACGAGCAGTACTTC.

A few counts support this clone. The identical CDR3 is also encoded by other nucleotide sequences in the sample. The CDR3 DNA is TGTGCCAGCAGCCAGAGGTCCGGTGCGGGGTATGGCTACACCTTC. Residues: CASSQRSGAGYGYTF. The genes are TRBV4-2 and TRBJ1-2; no reliable D call. CDR1 and CDR2 from the germline V gene are LGHNA and YNFKEQ. The CDR3 runs to 15 residues. V lost 3 bases to trimming and J lost 5 bases, with 16 bases between them.

This clone showed up just a few times. The chain is built from TRBV6-1 and TRBJ1-4, with D uncertain. The CDR3 is made up of 12 amino acids. Per the germline V gene, CDR1 is MNHNS and CDR2 is SASEGT. Trimming left V 8 bases short and J 2 bases short, with 6 bases between. The CDR3 here is CASERTNEKLFF. Written as DNA, the CDR3 is TGTGCCAGCGAGAGGACTAATGAAAAACTGTTTTTT.

This rearrangement joins TRBV5-1 to TRBJ1-1, with D unresolved. The germline gives CDR1 SGHRS, CDR2 YFSETQ. V was trimmed by 4 bases and J by 7 bases, leaving 11 bases between them. The CDR3 totals 12 residues. CDR3 sequence reads: CASSEKKSEAFF. The DNA of the CDR3 is TGCGCCAGCAGCGAAAAAAAGAGTGAAGCTTTCTTT.

The chain links TRBV27 to TRBJ2-1; D perhaps matches TRBD1 (10 bases). Trimming removed 6 bases from V and 1 base from J, with 25 bases in between. CDR1 and CDR2 (germline): MNHEY, SMNVEV (reference sequence). The CDR3 has 19 residues. CDR3 protein: CASSQDRGLTSGSYNEQFF. CDR3 nucleotide sequence: TGTGCCAGCAGCCAAGACAGGGGGCTGACTAGCGGTTCCTACAATGAGCAGTTCTTC.

The V and J genes are TRBV5-1 and TRBJ2-1; D is possibly TRBD1 (6 bases). Germline V CDR1 and CDR2: SGHRS, YFSETQ. The V end lost 0 bases, the J end lost 6 bases, and 7 bases lay between the germline ends. The CDR3 is 13 amino acids. As DNA, the CDR3 is TGCGCCAGCAGCTTGGTAGGGGGCAATGAGCAGTTCTTC. This encodes CASSLVGGNEQFF.

The J gene is TRBJ2-6, the V gene TRBV29-1; D may be TRBD2 (5 bases). There are 14 residues in the CDR3. Looked up from germline, CDR1 is SQVTM and CDR2 is ANQGSEA. V lost 4 bases and J lost 2, with 9 bases in between. Here the CDR3 reads CSVVFGTGANVLTF. The DNA for the CDR3 is TGCAGCGTTGTTTTCGGGACTGGGGCCAACGTCCTGACTTTC.

The chain employs TRBV6-5 and TRBJ1-3, with D perhaps TRBD1 (6 bases). The germline V gene encodes CDR1 MNHEY and CDR2 SVGAGI. This CDR3 comprises 12 residues. Trimming removed 8 bases from V and 8 bases from J, with 13 bases in between. The CDR3 DNA reads as TGTGCCAGCCGGGACAACGGAGACACCATATATTTT. It yields the protein CASRDNGDTIYF.

The chain employs TRBV19 and TRBJ2-7; 8 positions agree with TRBD1. The CDR3 is 15 residues long. V gave up 7 bases and J gave up 4 bases; unmatched junction bases: 12. In germline, CDR1 is LNHDA, CDR2 SQIVND (reference sequence). The CDR3 DNA follows: TGTGCCAGTAACCCATCTCCAGGGGGCAGGTACGAGCAGTACTTC. This codes for CASNPSPGGRYEQYF. Full variable domain (remainder filled in from reference TRBV19 and TRBJ2-7): DGGITQSPKYLFRKEGQNVTLSCEQNLNHDAMYWYRQDPGQGLRLIYYSQIVNDFQKGDIAEGYSVSREKKESFPLTVTSAQKNPTAFYLCASNPSPGGRYEQYFGPGTRLTVT.

The chain recombines TRBV27 with TRBJ1-6, with TRBD1 identical over 9 bases. With V trimmed by 2 bases and J by 4 bases, 15 bases remained unmatched. CDR3 length: 20 amino acids. The germline CDR1 and CDR2 sequences are MNHEY and SMNVEV (reference sequence). The CDR3 protein is CASSLESPTGGAGYNSPLHF. CDR3 sequence (DNA): TGTGCCAGCAGTTTAGAGTCCCCCACAGGGGGCGCGGGGTATAATTCACCCCTCCACTTT.